By share of the sample, the clone carrying this T cell receptor beta chain is medium-sized. Its antigen is not known. This sample is drawn from a study of molecular identifiers for immune sequencing clone quantification. About the research overall: Naive CD8 cell RNA, from roughly 18,000 or 92,000 cells, was split five ways in replicates, with four sequenced.

Sorting captured naive CD8 T cells as CD8+CD4-CCR7+CD45RA+. Bulk TCR libraries used previously described methods and listed TCR primers. In TCRdb, the PCR reads were re-called with MiXCR into one record per CDR3 protein. The sample consists of 8,500 to 11,000 distinct CDR3 sequences, approximately 20% of them appearing once. Whole-study results and caveats: Highly expanded clone sizes could be underestimated by identical TCR molecules that share a barcode.

The TCR sequence derives from a human donor in good health. Some libraries in this study had Jurkat cell RNA spiked in. Input material: naive CD8+ T cells from blood, with Jurkat cell RNA spiked in. The subset: FACS-sorted CD8+CD4-CCR7+CD45RA+ naive T cells.

This CDR3 reads CASNPLTSTDTQYF. CDR3 in DNA: TGTGCCAGCAACCCGCTGACTAGCACAGATACGCAGTATTTT. This sequence joins TRBV28 and TRBJ2-3; no definite D call. The CDR3 contains 14 residues. Germline V gene sequence: CDR1 MDHEN, CDR2 SYDVKM. Trimming took off 7 bases at V and 0 bases at J, with 11 bases between the two ends.